One sample yielded the 4 T cell receptor beta chains listed below, sequenced in a study of shared clonotypes between healthy human individuals (TCRdb year 2020). Receptors were amplified or captured by the immunoSEQ multiplex PCR assay. In TCRdb, the immuneACCESS table is reduced to in-frame sequences with V and J assigned. These tables do not hold every clone; where another copy was compared, an unresolved V gene accounts for under half, and the others remain unexplained. The sample table shows roughly 1,500,000 clones, and 95% to 99% are seen once. The ten biggest clones cover roughly 0.45% of the sample. Material for sequencing was naive CD4+ T cells sorted from blood. The cell subset or site label for this specimen denotes: CD45RA+ positively selected. Every receptor here comes from a man aged 30-40 years in good health.

The chain joins TRBV15 to TRBJ2-1; 9 bases map to TRBD2. Germline V gene lookup returns CDR1 LNHNV and CDR2 YYDKDF (reference sequence). V lost 5 bases and J lost 8; bases outside the gene matches: 10. The CDR3 length is 15 residues. DNA of the CDR3: TGTGCCACCAGCTTGAATAGCGGGAGTTGGTATGAGCAGTTCTTC. It is translated as CATSLNSGSWYEQFF. Filled out from reference TRBV15 and TRBJ2-1, the complete variable domain reads DAMVIQNPRYQVTQFGKPVTLSCSQTLNHNVMYWYQQKSSQAPKLLFHYYDKDFNNEADTPDNFQSRRPNTSFCFLDIRSPGLGDTAMYLCATSLNSGSWYEQFFGPGTRLTVL.

The genes are TRBV6-1 and TRBJ1-2, with D possibly TRBD1 on 6 matching bases. The ends were cut back, 2 bases at V and 2 bases at J, with 18 bases in the middle. The CDR3 loop spans 17 amino acids. Germline CDR1 reads MNHNS; CDR2 reads SASEGT. CDR3 residues: CASSETGPTGQNYGYTF. The DNA of the CDR3 is TGTGCCAGCAGTGAAACGGGACCAACGGGACAAAACTATGGCTACACCTTC.

The chain combines TRBV25-1 with TRBJ1-2; tentatively, D is TRBD1 (6 bases). Trimming removed 8 bases at V and 2 bases at J, with 9 bases between. The CDR3 is 12 amino acids. Germline V CDR1 and CDR2: MGHDK, SYGVNS. CDR3 DNA sequence: TGTGCCAGCGGAGACAGGAACTATGGCTACACCTTC. Its translation: CASGDRNYGYTF.

This rearrangement joins TRBV4-3 to TRBJ2-3, with TRBD2 matching over 9 bases. Germline CDR1 LGHNA, CDR2 YSLEER. Losses at the gene ends were 0 bases for V and 3 bases for J; bases not matched to a gene: 7. This CDR3 is 17 amino acids long. CDR3 sequence reads: CASSQDIAGAGTDTQYF. CDR3 nucleotide sequence: TGCGCCAGCAGCCAAGATATAGCGGGAGCCGGAACAGATACGCAGTATTTT.